The 28 T cell receptor beta chains given below trace back to one sample, sequenced in a study of T cell changes during pregnancy in multiple sclerosis. The method was immunoSEQ multiplex PCR; TCRdb's version includes in-frame clones alone and lacks a portion of them. The table records tens of thousands of clones, 92% of them present only once. Here the sequenced sample was peripheral blood, taken in the third trimester of pregnancy. Receptors originate from a female donor in good health, enrolled as a control in a pregnancy study.

The chain couples TRBV19 to TRBJ2-2; D unresolved. The CDR3 has 14 amino acids. The germline V gene encodes CDR1 LNHDA and CDR2 SQIVND (reference sequence). The ends were cut back, 5 bases at V and 0 bases at J, with 7 bases in the middle. CDR3 region: CASSYPANTGELFF. The CDR3 DNA is TGTGCCAGTAGTTATCCGGCGAACACCGGGGAGCTGTTTTTT.

The chain combines TRBV11-2 with TRBJ1-6; D remains ambiguous. CDR3 length: 15 amino acids. CDR1 and CDR2 from the germline V gene are SGHAT and FQNNGV. V dropped 6 bases and J dropped 7 bases, with 16 bases sitting between them. The CDR3 DNA follows: TGTGCCAGCAGGGACGGCCGGAGGACGAATTCACCCCTCCACTTT. It specifies CASRDGRRTNSPLHF.

This clone showed up just once. This rearrangement joins TRBV6-1 to TRBJ1-3; D is perhaps TRBD1 (5 bases). This CDR3 has 13 residues. The V and J ends lost 8 bases and 1 base respectively, with 9 bases between them. Germline values: CDR1 MNHNS, CDR2 SASEGT. This chain's CDR3 is CASHTGSGNTIYF. CDR3 coding DNA: TGTGCCAGCCACACAGGTTCTGGAAACACCATATATTTT.

CDR3 amino acids: CASSFNRDYEQYF. CDR3 sequence (DNA): TGTGCCAGCAGCTTTAACAGGGACTACGAGCAGTACTTC. The gene calls are TRBV7-8 and TRBJ2-7, with D possibly matching TRBD1 (6 bases). The germline V gene encodes CDR1 SGHVS and CDR2 FQNEAQ. Trimming left V 3 bases short and J 3 bases short, with 9 bases between. The CDR3 consists of 13 residues. The whole variable domain, filled in from reference TRBV7-8 and TRBJ2-7, reads GAGVSQSPRYKVAKRGQDVALRCDPISGHVSLFWYQQALGQGPEFLTYFQNEAQLDKSGLPSDRFFAERPEGSVSTLKIQRTQQEDSAVYLCASSFNRDYEQYFGPGTRLTVT.

V gene TRBV4-1 combines with J gene TRBJ2-1; D is possibly TRBD2 (5 bases). CDR3 length: 19 residues. Germline V gene lookup returns CDR1 MGHRA and CDR2 YSYEKL. The V gene lost 0 bases and the J gene lost 0 bases, with 18 bases spanning the gap. CDR3 in amino acids: CASSQDRYRTLSSYNEQFF. In DNA, the CDR3 is TGCGCCAGCAGCCAAGATAGATACCGGACTCTGAGCTCCTACAATGAGCAGTTCTTC.

The J gene is TRBJ2-3, the V gene TRBV6-5; perhaps TRBD1 as D (5 bases). Trimming left V 7 bases short and J 2 bases short, with 16 bases between. Germline V gene lookup returns CDR1 MNHEY and CDR2 SVGAGI. There are 15 residues in the CDR3. CDR3 nucleotide sequence: TGTGCCAGCACCGAGTGGGGCACACTCACAGATACGCAGTATTTT. The encoded protein is CASTEWGTLTDTQYF.

The chain employs TRBV6-4 and TRBJ2-1, with TRBD1 matching over 9 bases. The CDR3 is made up of 15 amino acids. Germline CDR1 and CDR2: MRHNA and SNTAGT. V was clipped by 2 bases and J by 6 bases; unmatched bases: 5. Here the CDR3 reads CASSDGADRGNEQFF. The CDR3 DNA sequence: TGTGCCAGCAGTGACGGTGCGGACAGGGGCAATGAGCAGTTCTTC.

This chain connects TRBV7-2 to TRBJ1-2; 9 nucleotides agree with TRBD1. Losses at the gene ends were 2 bases for V and 6 bases for J; bases not matched to a gene: 7. Germline loops: CDR1 SGHTA, CDR2 FQGNSA. The CDR3 contains 15 residues. CDR3 in amino acids: CASSLSGQGKDGYTF. CDR3 sequence (DNA): TGTGCCAGCAGCTTATCGGGACAGGGAAAGGATGGCTACACCTTC.

The rearrangement links TRBV2 to TRBJ2-7, with D perhaps matching TRBD2 (6 bases). CDR3 length equals 13 residues. Germline lookup yields CDR1 SNHLY and CDR2 FYNNEI. The V end was cut by 8 bases, the J end by 1 base, with 12 bases between. CDR3 sequence: CASRERLSYEQYF. In nucleotides, the CDR3 is TGTGCCAGCCGGGAGCGCCTGTCCTACGAGCAGTACTTC.

CDR3 in DNA: TGCGCCAGCAGCTTGGTTGCAGGGAACACTGAAGCTTTCTTT. This encodes CASSLVAGNTEAFF. The chain carries TRBV5-1 and TRBJ1-1; D unresolved. This CDR3 contains 14 residues. The ends were cut back, 0 bases at V and 1 base at J, with 7 bases in the middle. Looked up from germline, CDR1 is SGHRS and CDR2 is YFSETQ.

The chain joins TRBV7-9 to TRBJ2-1; TRBD2 agrees at 8 bases. This CDR3 has 18 residues. J lost 0 bases, V lost 5 bases, and 12 bases had no gene match. Per germline, CDR1 SEHNR and CDR2 FQNEAQ (reference sequence). The DNA of the CDR3 is TGTGCCAGCAGCCAACCCGATACTAGCGGAAGCTCCTACAATGAGCAGTTCTTC. This gives the protein CASSQPDTSGSSYNEQFF. Complete variable domain (other parts from reference TRBV7-9 and TRBJ2-1): DTGVSQNPRHKITKRGQNVTFRCDPISEHNRLYWYRQTLGQGPEFLTYFQNEAQLEKSRLLSDRFSAERPKGSFSTLEIQRTEQGDSAMYLCASSQPDTSGSSYNEQFFGPGTRLTVL.

The gene calls are TRBV28 and TRBJ2-7; D is possibly TRBD1 (5 bases). Germline CDR1 reads MDHEN; CDR2 reads SYDVKM. Trimming removed 5 bases from V and 0 bases from J, with 11 bases in between. CDR3 length equals 14 residues. The CDR3 protein is CASSPATASYEQYF. CDR3 nucleotide sequence: TGTGCCAGCAGTCCAGCGACAGCCTCCTACGAGCAGTACTTC.

The chain joins TRBV27 to TRBJ2-5; 8 nucleotides align to TRBD2. V shed 7 bases, J shed 1 base, and the junction held 2 bases outside the gene matches. The length of the CDR3 is 13 residues. Germline CDR1 MNHEY, CDR2 SMNVEV (reference sequence). The chain's CDR3 is CASTGTSQETQYF. In DNA form, the CDR3 reads TGTGCCAGCACAGGGACTAGCCAAGAGACCCAGTACTTC.

V gene TRBV9 combines with J gene TRBJ2-2, with 11 positions matching TRBD1. Germline CDR1 reads SGDLS; CDR2 reads YYNGEE. V shed 6 bases, J shed 7 bases, and the junction held 11 bases outside the gene matches. This CDR3 is 16 amino acids long. Here the CDR3 DNA reads TGTGCCAGCACCATCCGGGACAGGGGGGCGGACGGGGAGCTGTTTTTT. Amino acid sequence: CASTIRDRGADGELFF.

CDR3 in amino acids: CASNAGPGGQPYEQYF. The CDR3 nucleotides read TGTGCCAGCAATGCGGGTCCCGGGGGGCAGCCCTACGAGCAGTACTTC. The chain joins TRBV27 to TRBJ2-7, with a possible D match to TRBD2 (7 bases). From germline, CDR1 is MNHEY and CDR2 SMNVEV (reference sequence). This CDR3 comprises 16 residues. Between the trimmed V and J ends, which lost 7 bases and 2 bases, there was a span of 21 bases.

V and J are TRBV29-1 and TRBJ2-3, with TRBD2 matching over 12 bases. V was clipped by 1 base and J by 9 bases; unmatched bases: 11. The CDR3 contains 16 residues. Per germline, CDR1 SQVTM and CDR2 ANQGSEA. This CDR3 is CSVEAPSGGASWTQYF. CDR3 DNA sequence: TGCAGCGTTGAAGCCCCTAGCGGGGGGGCCTCGTGGACGCAGTATTTT.

This clone was observed many times. The chain recombines TRBV6-1 with TRBJ1-2; unclear D gene. Germline V lookup: CDR1 MNHNS, CDR2 SASEGT. CDR3 size: 12 residues. V dropped 7 bases and J dropped 7 bases, with 13 bases sitting between them. As DNA, the CDR3 is TGTGCCAGCATGACGGGAGTGGGTGGCTACACCTTC. Its protein product is CASMTGVGGYTF.

V gene TRBV4-1 combines with J gene TRBJ1-2; 10 bases are shared with TRBD1. CDR1 MGHRA and CDR2 YSYEKL come from the germline V gene. The CDR3 runs 15 residues. V was clipped by 4 bases and J by 5 bases; unmatched bases: 7. The CDR3 nucleotides are TGCGCCAGCAGCCGAGCCTTGGGACAGGGGTATGGCTACACCTTC. It codes for CASSRALGQGYGYTF.

The sample holds one count of this clone. V gene TRBV7-8 combines with J gene TRBJ2-3; 7 nucleotides align to TRBD2. J gave up 4 bases and V 4 bases, and 14 bases lay outside the gene matches. This CDR3 has 17 amino acids. CDR1 is SGHVS, CDR2 FQNEAQ, per germline. The CDR3 DNA reads TGTGCCAGCAGCTCGGATGGGCGGGAGAATGTAGCAGATACGCAGTATTTT. This sequence encodes CASSSDGRENVADTQYF.

The chain uses TRBV10-3 and TRBJ2-2; 9 nucleotides align to TRBD1. The length of the CDR3 is 18 residues. CDR1 and CDR2 (germline): ENHRY, SYGVKD. Unmatched junction bases numbered 12, after V lost 5 bases and J lost 2 bases. CDR3 DNA: TGTGCCATCAGTACAATCTCACAGGGGGCGCCTAACACCGGGGAGCTGTTTTTT. Translating it yields CAISTISQGAPNTGELFF.

This chain uses TRBV5-1 with TRBJ1-4, with 7 bases that match TRBD1. The germline V gene encodes CDR1 SGHRS and CDR2 YFSETQ. The V gene end was trimmed by 2 bases and the J gene end by 4 bases; junction bases not matched to a gene: 2. The CDR3 sequence is 14 residues long. The CDR3 DNA reads as TGCGCCAGCAGCTTCCGGGACAGTAATGAAAAACTGTTTTTT. Translated, it gives CASSFRDSNEKLFF.

The V call is TRBV29-1, the J call TRBJ1-1, with 7 bases aligning to TRBD1. The germline V gene has CDR1 SQVTM and CDR2 ANQGSEA. This CDR3 has 13 residues. With V trimmed by 4 bases and J by 1 base, 3 bases remained unmatched. CDR3 amino acids: CSVVYRGNTEAFF. DNA of the CDR3: TGCAGCGTTGTGTACAGGGGGAACACTGAAGCTTTCTTT.

The rearrangement joins TRBV11-1 to TRBJ2-1; D unclear. V lost 3 bases to trimming and J lost 7 bases, with 10 bases between them. Germline CDR1 is SGHAT and CDR2 is FQDESV (reference sequence). The CDR3 is 13 residues long. The CDR3 region is CASSFDTLNEQFF. Here the CDR3 DNA reads TGTGCCAGCAGCTTTGACACTTTAAATGAGCAGTTCTTC.

The rearrangement links TRBV27 to TRBJ2-3, with D possibly matching TRBD1 (5 bases). CDR3 length: 16 residues. Looked up from germline, CDR1 is MNHEY and CDR2 is SMNVEV (reference sequence). V lost 8 bases and J 2 bases, leaving 20 bases between the germline ends. DNA for the CDR3: TGTGCCAGCGGATACCCAGGGCTCACAGACACAGATACGCAGTATTTT. Its protein is CASGYPGLTDTDTQYF.

The genes are TRBV14 and TRBJ2-1; maybe TRBD2 (6 bases). Germline assignment: CDR1 SGHDN and CDR2 FVKESK. V was trimmed by 4 bases and J by 1 base, leaving 20 bases between them. The length of the CDR3 is 18 residues. The CDR3 protein is CASSPRLAEVGSYNEQFF. The CDR3 DNA reads as TGTGCCAGCAGCCCCCGGTTAGCGGAAGTAGGGTCCTACAATGAGCAGTTCTTC.

V and J are TRBV13 and TRBJ2-7; D might be TRBD1 (5 bases). The CDR3 spans 13 residues. The V gene's germline CDR1 is PRHDT and CDR2 FYEKMQ (reference sequence). The germline V and J ends were trimmed by 6 bases and 6 bases, with 15 bases remaining between them. In nucleotides, the CDR3 is TGTGCCAGCAGGAAGGCCCCGCAGGGCGAGCAGTACTTC. This encodes CASRKAPQGEQYF. Full variable domain (missing parts from reference TRBV13 and TRBJ2-7): AAGVIQSPRHLIKEKRETATLKCYPIPRHDTVYWYQQGPGQDPQFLISFYEKMQSDKGSIPDRFSAQQFSDYHSELNMSSLELGDSALYFCASRKAPQGEQYFGPGTRLTVT.

The chain has TRBV5-1 and TRBJ2-7; TRBD1 aligns across 7 bases. Trimming removed 4 bases from V and 7 bases from J; junction bases left unmatched: 8. The length of the CDR3 is 13 residues. Looked up from germline, CDR1 is SGHRS and CDR2 is YFSETQ. The CDR3 sequence is CASSPQGSGEQYF. DNA of the CDR3: TGCGCCAGCAGCCCACAGGGGTCCGGGGAGCAGTACTTC. Using reference TRBV5-1 and TRBJ2-7 for the parts outside the CDR3, the full variable domain is KAGVTQTPRYLIKTRGQQVTLSCSPISGHRSVSWYQQTPGQGLQFLFEYFSETQRNKGNFPGRFSGRQFSNSRSEMNVSTLELGDSALYLCASSPQGSGEQYFGPGTRLTVT.

The chain links TRBV5-5 to TRBJ2-7, with D possibly TRBD1 on 7 matching bases. The CDR3 has 14 residues. Per the germline V gene, CDR1 is SGHKS and CDR2 is YYEKEE (reference sequence). The germline V and J ends were trimmed by 4 bases and 3 bases, with 14 bases remaining between them. CDR3 amino acids: CASSPGQGGYEQYF. The CDR3 DNA reads as TGTGCCAGCAGCCCAGGGCAGGGGGGCTACGAGCAGTACTTC.